This entry lists 22 T cell receptor beta chains sequenced from one sample in a study of shared clonotypes between healthy human individuals. The method was immunoSEQ multiplex PCR; TCRdb's version includes in-frame clones alone and lacks a portion of them. The sample has roughly 2.5 million clones, around nine tenths seen once. The sample consisted of naive CD4+ T cells sorted from blood. Subset given: CD45RA+ positively selected. The receptors originated from a man younger than 35 in good health.

This clone was detected a few times. This rearrangement joins TRBV7-9 to TRBJ2-1; D is unresolved. Trimming cost V 1 base and J 10 bases, with 8 bases left between them. Germline V CDR1 and CDR2: SEHNR, FQNEAQ (reference sequence). The CDR3 covers 12 residues. CDR3 loop: CASSLDPPEQFF. CDR3 bases: TGTGCCAGCAGCTTAGACCCGCCGGAGCAGTTCTTC.

The V and J genes are TRBV6-5 and TRBJ1-3; a weak D match, TRBD1 (6 bases). This CDR3 region has 14 residues. Germline V gene data show CDR1 as MNHEY and CDR2 as SVGAGI. V lost 6 bases and J lost 1, with 10 bases in between. The CDR3 is CASRPGVSGNTIYF. DNA for the CDR3: TGTGCCAGCAGGCCAGGGGTTTCTGGAAACACCATATATTTT.

The chain carries TRBV4-2 and TRBJ1-3; the D is unclear. The CDR3 is 15 residues long. Germline lookup yields CDR1 LGHNA and CDR2 YNFKEQ. V gave up 0 bases and J gave up 3 bases, with 9 bases separating them. DNA for the CDR3: TGTGCCAGCAGCCAAGAGGGTATTGGTGGAAACACCATATATTTT. It encodes CASSQEGIGGNTIYF.

This clone has a handful of counts. The J gene is TRBJ2-6, the V gene TRBV7-3; D is uncertain. Germline-derived CDR1 and CDR2 are SGHTA and FQGTGA. V was trimmed by 6 bases and J by 0 bases, leaving 9 bases between them. This CDR3 contains 15 residues. As DNA, the CDR3 is TGTGCCAGCAGTTCATCAAACTCTGGGGCCAACGTCCTGACTTTC. Its translation is CASSSSNSGANVLTF.

The chain links TRBV6-5 to TRBJ2-7; D may match TRBD1 or TRBD2 (6 bases each). The V gene lost 5 bases and the J gene lost 7 bases, with 15 bases spanning the gap. The CDR3 spans 13 residues. Germline CDR1 MNHEY, CDR2 SVGAGI. CDR3 amino acids: CASSRTGAGEQYF. CDR3 DNA sequence: TGTGCCAGCAGTCGGACGGGGGCGGGAGAGCAGTACTTC.

J is TRBJ2-1 and V is TRBV21-1. TRBV21-1 is labeled a pseudogene. There are 15 residues in the CDR3. CDR3 in DNA: TGTGCCAGCAGCAAAGGTAACAGCGAATGCAATGAGCAGTTCTTC. Translation gives CASSKGNSECNEQFF.

V is TRBV27 and J is TRBJ2-7; 7 positions match TRBD1. Germline V CDR1 and CDR2: MNHEY, SMNVEV (reference sequence). The CDR3 consists of 16 residues. Losses at the gene ends were 5 bases for V and 2 bases for J; bases not matched to a gene: 12. The CDR3 DNA sequence: TGTGCCAGCAGTCCCTTATCGGGAACAGGGGCCTACGAGCAGTACTTC. The encoded protein is CASSPLSGTGAYEQYF.

In its sample, this clone was seen once. The chain couples TRBV4-1 to TRBJ2-5; TRBD1 is a possible D gene (5 bases). The V end lost 0 bases, the J end lost 2 bases, and 16 bases lay between the germline ends. This CDR3 comprises 17 residues. CDR1 and CDR2 from the germline V gene are MGHRA and YSYEKL. The CDR3 protein is CASSQEGLVGPQETQYF. DNA of the CDR3: TGCGCCAGCAGCCAAGAGGGATTGGTGGGGCCTCAAGAGACCCAGTACTTC.

The rearrangement joins TRBV7-2 to TRBJ1-5; no clear D gene. V was clipped by 5 bases and J by 9 bases, with 8 bases between them. The CDR3 consists of 11 residues. CDR1 is SGHTA, CDR2 FQGNSA, per germline. The CDR3 nucleotides read TGTGCCAGCAGCACCCCGGGGCCCCAGCATTTT. Its protein is CASSTPGPQHF.

The gene calls are TRBV5-1 and TRBJ2-7; TRBD2 matches at 8 bases. V lost 4 bases, J lost 7 bases, and 16 bases stayed unmatched. The CDR3 loop spans 16 amino acids. CDR1 SGHRS and CDR2 YFSETQ come from the germline V gene. As DNA, the CDR3 is TGCGCCAGCAGCCCGGAGGTCGTGCGGGGGGCGTATGAGCAGTACTTC. Translation gives CASSPEVVRGAYEQYF.

The chain is built from TRBV18 and TRBJ1-1, with D tentatively TRBD1 (5 bases). Per the germline V gene, CDR1 is KGHSH and CDR2 is LQKENI. The CDR3 runs 15 residues. V lost 3 bases to trimming and J lost 5 bases, with 16 bases between them. The CDR3 DNA follows: TGTGCCAGCTCACCGAGCAGGGAACTAGGTACTGAAGCTTTCTTT. This codes for CASSPSRELGTEAFF.

To note about this clone: The same CDR3 can be traced to other DNA sequences in this sample. The rearrangement uses TRBV5-4 and TRBJ2-3, with 10 bases aligning to TRBD2. V was clipped by 3 bases and J by 5 bases; unmatched bases: 3. The CDR3 totals 14 residues. The germline V gene has CDR1 SGHNT and CDR2 YYREEE (reference sequence). The CDR3 region is CASSSSGRGDTQYF. The CDR3 nucleotides read TGTGCCAGCAGCTCTAGCGGGAGAGGAGATACGCAGTATTTT.

The CDR3 nucleotides are TGTGCCAGCAGCCCCGACAGCACTTATGGCTACACCTTC. This gives the protein CASSPDSTYGYTF. This rearrangement joins TRBV28 to TRBJ1-2, with D possibly TRBD1 on 5 matching bases. This CDR3 region has 13 residues. Germline V gene data show CDR1 as MDHEN and CDR2 as SYDVKM. V was shortened by 6 bases and J by 5 bases, with 13 bases between the two germline ends.

CDR3 protein: CALEQVYYGYTF. In DNA, the CDR3 is TGTGCCTTGGAACAGGTTTACTATGGCTACACCTTC. The V call is TRBV30, the J call TRBJ1-2; D may be TRBD1 (5 bases). V was shortened by 7 bases and J by 3 bases, with 12 bases between the two germline ends. This CDR3 is 12 amino acids long. Germline loops: CDR1 GTSNPN, CDR2 SVGIG (reference sequence). The full variable domain, in which reference TRBV30 and TRBJ1-2 provide the parts outside the CDR3, is SQTIHQWPATLVQPVGSPLSLECTVEGTSNPNLYWYRQAAGRGLQLLFYSVGIGQISSEVPQNLSASRPQDRQFILSSKKLLLSDSGFYLCALEQVYYGYTFGSGTRLTVV.

Comment on this clone: Compared with germline, one end of the junction differs, possibly owing to a read error. The chain employs TRBV6-1 and TRBJ1-6; TRBD1 aligns across 7 bases. CDR1 is MNHNS and CDR2 is SASEGT in the germline V gene. The CDR3 has 16 amino acids. CDR3 coding DNA: TGTGCCAGCAGTCAAGCAGGGGGTCTTTCTAATTCACCCCTCCACTTT. Its protein is CASSQAGGLSNSPLHF.

The V and J genes are TRBV27 and TRBJ2-3; no reliable D call. The CDR3 runs 16 residues. Germline CDR1 MNHEY, CDR2 SMNVEV (reference sequence). V lost 5 bases, J lost 1 base, and 16 bases lay in between. This chain's CDR3 is CASSTTPWAGTDTQYF. For the CDR3, the DNA is TGTGCCAGCAGTACCACCCCGTGGGCTGGCACAGATACGCAGTATTTT.

V and J are TRBV19 and TRBJ1-6; possible D gene TRBD1, 5 bases. The CDR3 has 15 residues. Germline CDR1 LNHDA, CDR2 SQIVND (reference sequence). V lost 2 bases, J lost 7 bases, and 12 bases lay in between. CDR3 DNA: TGTGCCAGTAGTATACTGGGACTGACGAATTCACCCCTCCACTTT. Translated: CASSILGLTNSPLHF. The variable domain in full, with the rest retrieved from reference TRBV19 and TRBJ1-6, is DGGITQSPKYLFRKEGQNVTLSCEQNLNHDAMYWYRQDPGQGLRLIYYSQIVNDFQKGDIAEGYSVSREKKESFPLTVTSAQKNPTAFYLCASSILGLTNSPLHFGNGTRLTVT.

J is TRBJ2-1 and V is TRBV9; TRBD2 matches at 11 bases. With 2 bases clipped from V and 5 bases from J, the junction kept 3 bases outside the gene matches. Germline CDR1 reads SGDLS; CDR2 reads YYNGEE. The CDR3 has 15 residues. The CDR3 spells CASSVTSGSHNEQFF. The CDR3 nucleotides read TGTGCCAGCAGCGTTACTAGCGGGAGCCACAATGAGCAGTTCTTC.

The chain combines TRBV2 with TRBJ2-3, with D perhaps matching TRBD2 (5 bases). The CDR3 spans 14 residues. Germline V gene data show CDR1 as SNHLY and CDR2 as FYNNEI. The V gene lost 5 bases and the J gene lost 5 bases, with 14 bases spanning the gap. The CDR3 bases are TGTGCCAGCAGTTACCTACTAGGTCAAGATACGCAGTATTTT. Protein sequence: CASSYLLGQDTQYF.

The chain couples TRBV5-4 to TRBJ2-1; D perhaps matches TRBD2 (5 bases). This CDR3 has 17 residues. Trimming pared 4 bases from V and 6 bases from J, leaving 23 bases between. Germline CDR1 reads SGHNT; CDR2 reads YYREEE (reference sequence). This CDR3 reads CASSPGSVGSQFNEQFF. CDR3 bases: TGTGCCAGCAGCCCTGGTTCCGTGGGGAGCCAATTCAATGAGCAGTTCTTC.

CDR3 DNA sequence: TGTGCCACCGGGGGGAGGAACACTGAAGCTTTCTTT. Amino acids: CATGGRNTEAFF. The chain has TRBV28 and TRBJ1-1; TRBD1 is a possible D gene (5 bases). The ends were cut back, 10 bases at V and 1 base at J, with 10 bases in the middle. CDR1 is MDHEN and CDR2 is SYDVKM in the germline V gene. This CDR3 is 12 amino acids long.

CDR3 coding DNA: TGTGCCAGCAGTGGCAGGGGTACCAACGCTGAAGCTTTCTTT. Translated: CASSGRGTNAEAFF. This chain uses TRBV6-6 with TRBJ1-1; the D gene is possibly TRBD1 (6 bases). This CDR3 is 14 amino acids long. CDR1 is MNHNY and CDR2 is SVGAGI in the germline V gene (reference sequence). Trimming took off 5 bases at V and 6 bases at J, with 16 bases between the two ends.